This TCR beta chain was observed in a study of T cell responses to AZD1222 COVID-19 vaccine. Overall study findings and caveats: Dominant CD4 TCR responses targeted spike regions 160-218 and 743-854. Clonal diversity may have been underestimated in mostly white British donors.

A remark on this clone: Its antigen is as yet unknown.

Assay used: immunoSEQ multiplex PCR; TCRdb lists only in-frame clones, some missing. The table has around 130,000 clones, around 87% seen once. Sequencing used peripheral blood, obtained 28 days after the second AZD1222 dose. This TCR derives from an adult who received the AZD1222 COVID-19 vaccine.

In DNA form, the CDR3 reads TGTGCCAGCAGCTACAGTATCCCGGGACAGGGCAATCAGCCCCAGCATTTT. Translating it yields CASSYSIPGQGNQPQHF. The chain carries TRBV7-8 and TRBJ1-5; TRBD1 aligns across 8 bases. Per germline, CDR1 SGHVS and CDR2 FQNEAQ. J lost 2 bases, V lost 4 bases, and 10 bases had no gene match. The CDR3 extends over 17 amino acids.